Presented here are 20 T cell receptor beta chains from one specimen sequenced in a study of cytomegalovirus exposure and HLA in healthy donors. Primers: 60 Vbeta forward and 13 Jbeta reverse. TCRdb's copy holds only in-frame clones and misses some; the assay was immunoSEQ multiplex PCR. The table lists around 100,000 clones, over 75% of them singletons, with approximately 3.7% in the top ten. The source material was PBMCs. All receptors derive from a female donor in good health and CMV-seropositive.

The gene calls are TRBV19 and TRBJ2-5; 8 positions match TRBD2. The CDR3 totals 14 residues. Germline V gives CDR1 LNHDA, CDR2 SQIVND (reference sequence). J gave up 3 bases and V 3 bases, and 3 bases lay outside the gene matches. CDR3 in DNA: TGTGCCAGTAGTATTGGCGGGGGGAAAGAGACCCAGTACTTC. As protein: CASSIGGGKETQYF. The full variable domain, completed using reference TRBV19 and TRBJ2-5, is DGGITQSPKYLFRKEGQNVTLSCEQNLNHDAMYWYRQDPGQGLRLIYYSQIVNDFQKGDIAEGYSVSREKKESFPLTVTSAQKNPTAFYLCASSIGGGKETQYFGPGTRLLVL.

The gene calls are TRBV10-3 and TRBJ2-7, with 10 bases fitting TRBD2. The CDR3 totals 16 residues. Germline assignment: CDR1 ENHRY and CDR2 SYGVKD. Germline trimming cut 0 bases from V and 3 bases from J; bases unmatched to any gene: 5. CDR3 sequence: CAISESGTSAFYEQYF. The DNA of the CDR3 is TGTGCCATCAGTGAGTCCGGGACTAGCGCGTTCTACGAGCAGTACTTC.

The chain carries TRBV5-1 and TRBJ1-1, with D tentatively TRBD1 (6 bases). V was shortened by 0 bases and J by 3 bases, with 9 bases between the two germline ends. CDR3 length equals 14 residues. Germline loops: CDR1 SGHRS, CDR2 YFSETQ. The CDR3 sequence is CASSLAWGHTEAFF. For the CDR3, the DNA is TGCGCCAGCAGCTTGGCCTGGGGGCACACTGAAGCTTTCTTT.

The gene calls are TRBV5-4 and TRBJ2-3; D remains unclear. V was trimmed by 2 bases and J by 6 bases, leaving 7 bases between them. The CDR3 runs to 12 residues. Looked up from germline, CDR1 is SGHNT and CDR2 is YYREEE (reference sequence). The CDR3 DNA follows: TGTGCCAGCAGCTTATACGGGGATACGCAGTATTTT. Protein product: CASSLYGDTQYF.

The chain combines TRBV5-6 with TRBJ1-2, with TRBD1 identical over 7 bases. The CDR3 loop spans 15 amino acids. Germline CDR1 reads SGHDT; CDR2 reads YYEEEE. J was trimmed by 2 bases and V by 4 bases; bases with no gene match: 8. The CDR3 region is CASSLVRDRNYGYTF. In DNA form, the CDR3 reads TGTGCCAGCAGCCTCGTCCGGGACAGAAACTATGGCTACACCTTC.

V and J are TRBV9 and TRBJ2-3, with 12 bases that match TRBD2. This CDR3 is built from 18 residues. Germline lookup yields CDR1 SGDLS and CDR2 YYNGEE. The ends lost 2 bases at V and 0 bases at J; junction bases unmatched: 7. The CDR3 DNA is TGTGCCAGCAGCGTCCGACTAGCGGGAGAGGGGAGCACAGATACGCAGTATTTT. Its translation: CASSVRLAGEGSTDTQYF.

The chain joins TRBV10-2 to TRBJ2-5; 9 nucleotides agree with TRBD2. The V gene end was trimmed by 5 bases and the J gene end by 1 base; junction bases not matched to a gene: 8. Germline CDR1 is WSHSY and CDR2 is SAAADI. The CDR3 is 16 amino acids. The CDR3 loop reads CASSTPQRGAQETQYF. The DNA of the CDR3 is TGCGCCAGCAGTACCCCCCAGCGGGGGGCCCAAGAGACCCAGTACTTC.

V is TRBV7-2 and J is TRBJ1-6, with D tentatively TRBD1 (6 bases). Trimming cost V 5 bases and J 8 bases, with 10 bases left between them. This CDR3 contains 13 residues. Germline V gives CDR1 SGHTA, CDR2 FQGNSA. The CDR3, as DNA: TGTGCCAGCAGCATAAGACAGGATTCACCCCTCCACTTT. It translates to CASSIRQDSPLHF.

V usage is TRBV5-1 and J usage is TRBJ2-1; a weak D match, TRBD1 (6 bases). Trimming stripped 3 bases from V and 8 bases from J, with 21 bases between. This CDR3 region has 16 residues. Germline V gene lookup returns CDR1 SGHRS and CDR2 YFSETQ. The CDR3 sequence is CASSSENGDIPDEQFF. The DNA of the CDR3 is TGCGCCAGCAGCTCCGAAAACGGGGACATACCCGATGAGCAGTTCTTC.

The CDR3: CASSLGGVGGRNYGYTF. The CDR3 nucleotides read TGTGCCAGCAGCTTAGGTGGGGTAGGGGGCCGGAACTATGGCTACACCTTC. The rearrangement joins TRBV11-2 to TRBJ1-2; the match to TRBD1 covers 7 bases. CDR3 size: 17 residues. V was pared by 1 base and J by 2 bases, with 10 bases of the junction left unmatched. Germline loops: CDR1 SGHAT, CDR2 FQNNGV.

This chain links TRBV6-6 with TRBJ1-2, with a tentative D call TRBD1 (6 bases). The CDR3 totals 14 residues. V lost 6 bases and J lost 2, with 13 bases in between. Germline loops: CDR1 MNHNY, CDR2 SVGAGI (reference sequence). CDR3 nucleotide sequence: TGTGCCAGCAGCCAGGGGTTTTCGAACTATGGCTACACCTTC. As protein: CASSQGFSNYGYTF.

This clone has a handful of counts. V usage is TRBV6-5 and J usage is TRBJ1-2; tentative D call: TRBD1 (5 bases). In germline, CDR1 is MNHEY, CDR2 SVGAGI. The CDR3 extends over 15 amino acids. With 5 bases removed from V and 3 bases from J, the gap between germline ends came to 16 bases. The CDR3 region has the DNA TGTGCCAGCAGTCTGACCAGGGCTAACTACTATGGCTACACCTTC. Amino acid sequence: CASSLTRANYYGYTF.

This chain uses TRBV9 with TRBJ2-2; no clear D. This CDR3 has 11 amino acids. Between the trimmed V and J ends, which lost 6 bases and 4 bases, there was a span of 4 bases. Germline V gene lookup returns CDR1 SGDLS and CDR2 YYNGEE. The DNA of the CDR3 is TGTGCCAGCACGGGCACCGGGGAGCTGTTTTTT. Protein: CASTGTGELFF.

The J gene is TRBJ2-7, the V gene TRBV29-1; 9 bases match TRBD1. The trim removed 1 base at V and 2 bases at J, leaving 0 bases unmatched. Germline CDR1 is SQVTM and CDR2 is ANQGSEA. The CDR3 is 13 amino acids. DNA for the CDR3: TGCAGCGTTGAAGGGACAGGGGCCTACGAGCAGTACTTC. It yields the protein CSVEGTGAYEQYF.

J is TRBJ2-3 and V is TRBV15; D might be TRBD1 (6 bases). V shed 3 bases and J shed 1 base, with 11 bases lying between them. CDR1 and CDR2 (germline): LNHNV, YYDKDF (reference sequence). CDR3 length: 15 amino acids. For the CDR3, the DNA is TGTGCCACCAGCAGCCGGGACATTGGCACAGATACGCAGTATTTT. Protein product: CATSSRDIGTDTQYF.

This clone is medium-sized. The gene calls are TRBV6-6 and TRBJ1-1; 10 bases are a match to TRBD1. Germline CDR1 and CDR2: MNHNY and SVGAGI (reference sequence). The ends lost 5 bases at V and 4 bases at J; junction bases unmatched: 4. The CDR3 has 14 amino acids. CDR3 loop: CASSRTGGRTEAFF. The CDR3 nucleotides read TGTGCCAGCAGTCGGACAGGGGGTCGCACTGAAGCTTTCTTT.

The rearrangement joins TRBV7-9 to TRBJ1-1; no definite D call. The CDR3 has 13 amino acids. V lost 5 bases and J lost 5, with 12 bases in between. Germline CDR1 is SEHNR and CDR2 is FQNEAQ (reference sequence). The CDR3 protein is CASSLSGLTEAFF. CDR3 nucleotides: TGTGCCAGCAGCCTCTCCGGGTTGACTGAAGCTTTCTTT.

This clone has more than one count but fewer than ten. Other nucleotide sequences from this sample produce the same CDR3. The rearrangement uses TRBV7-2 and TRBJ2-7, with 7 bases identical to TRBD2. The CDR3 has 15 residues. V dropped 1 base and J dropped 3; count of bases not matched to a gene: 6. Germline CDR1 reads SGHTA; CDR2 reads FQGNSA. CDR3 nucleotides: TGTGCCAGCAGCTTAGTTGGGGGGGGGAACTACGAGCAGTACTTC. It encodes CASSLVGGGNYEQYF.

The chain joins TRBV11-2 to TRBJ2-2; possible D gene TRBD2, 5 bases. Germline V gene sequence: CDR1 SGHAT, CDR2 FQNNGV. V lost 1 base and J 4 bases, leaving 7 bases between the germline ends. The CDR3 sequence is 14 residues long. The CDR3 sequence: CASSLGLATGELFF. CDR3 in DNA: TGTGCCAGCAGCTTAGGTCTAGCCACCGGGGAGCTGTTTTTT. Looking up the rest from reference TRBV11-2 and TRBJ2-2 gives the full variable domain: EAGVAQSPRYKIIEKRQSVAFWCNPISGHATLYWYQQILGQGPKLLIQFQNNGVVDDSQLPKDRFSAERLKGVDSTLKIQPAKLEDSAVYLCASSLGLATGELFFGEGSRLTVL.

The chain carries TRBV10-3 and TRBJ2-3, with D hard to call. Germline values: CDR1 ENHRY, CDR2 SYGVKD. This CDR3 has 20 residues. Deletions cut 0 bases from V and 0 bases from J, with 22 bases between. The CDR3 loop reads CAISESGWAGPARSTDTQYF. CDR3 bases: TGTGCCATCAGTGAGTCAGGATGGGCAGGTCCAGCCCGAAGCACAGATACGCAGTATTTT.